This T cell receptor (beta chain) was profiled in a study of cytomegalovirus exposure and HLA in healthy donors. The overall study: It was reported in a later analysis that the same platform had been used for the 90 to 150 validation repertoires as for the approximately 670 first-cohort repertoires. Study observations and caveats: The study recorded about 150 TCR beta chains that were cytomegalovirus-associated. Subsequent analysis of the 120 or so validation repertoires found a tendency for first-cohort TCR clusters to co-occur.

The CDR3 runs 13 residues. Trimming shortened V by 6 bases and J by 2 bases, and 10 bases separated the two germline ends. Germline values: CDR1 SGHTA, CDR2 FQGNSA. Only in-frame clones appear in the TCRdb table, and some are missing; sequencing was by immunoSEQ multiplex PCR. The sample lists over 200,000 clones, 88% occurring once. Regarding this clone: Its specificity is unknown.

The TCR was taken from a woman aged 18-30 years in good health and CMV-seronegative. The sample taken for sequencing was PBMCs. The rearrangement links TRBV7-2 to TRBJ2-5; possibly TRBD1 for D (6 bases). The CDR3 is CASRRGQQETQYF. As DNA, the CDR3 is TGTGCCAGCAGGAGAGGACAGCAAGAGACCCAGTACTTC. Combining the CDR3 with reference TRBV7-2 and TRBJ2-5 gives the whole variable domain GAGVSQSPSNKVTEKGKDVELRCDPISGHTALYWYRQSLGQGLEFLIYFQGNSAPDKSGLPSDRFSAERTGGSVSTLTIQRTQQEDSAVYLCASRRGQQETQYFGPGTRLLVL.